This T cell receptor (beta chain) was retrieved from a study of identical twins. This clonotype has a count of ten or more. The length of the CDR3 is 14 residues. V lost 2 bases, J lost 3 bases, and 8 bases lay in between. Germline V gene sequence: CDR1 MNHEY, CDR2 SVGAGI. One entry per CDR3 protein results from TCRdb running MiXCR on the 5' RACE reads. The sample lists hundreds of thousands of distinct CDR3 sequences; 6.5% to 9.5% were seen once. In addition, the sample was reused for a study of yellow fever vaccine responses in identical twins.

What was sequenced was memory (CD45RO+) T cells sorted from blood. V is TRBV6-5 and J is TRBJ1-3; no firm D call. The TCR was taken from a young woman in good health. CDR3 sequence: CASSYGGRGNTIYF. The DNA of the CDR3 is TGTGCCAGCAGTTACGGCGGCCGTGGAAACACCATATATTTT.